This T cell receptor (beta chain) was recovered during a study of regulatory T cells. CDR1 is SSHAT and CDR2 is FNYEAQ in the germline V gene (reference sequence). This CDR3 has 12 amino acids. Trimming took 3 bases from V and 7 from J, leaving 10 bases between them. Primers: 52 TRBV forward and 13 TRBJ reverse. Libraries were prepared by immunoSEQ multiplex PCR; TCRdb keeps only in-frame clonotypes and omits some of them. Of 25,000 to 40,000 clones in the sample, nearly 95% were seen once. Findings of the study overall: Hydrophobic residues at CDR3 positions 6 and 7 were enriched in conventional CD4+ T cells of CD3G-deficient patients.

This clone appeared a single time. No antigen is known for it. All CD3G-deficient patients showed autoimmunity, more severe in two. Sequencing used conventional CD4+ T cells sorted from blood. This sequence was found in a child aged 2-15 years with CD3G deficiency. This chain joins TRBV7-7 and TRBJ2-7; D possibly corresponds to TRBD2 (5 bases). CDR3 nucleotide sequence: TGTGCCAGCAGCTTCTGGGGAGTGGAGCAGTACTTC. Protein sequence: CASSFWGVEQYF.